The entry below describes one T cell receptor beta chain. Its specific antigen is unknown. Nothing much larger sits one base from this clone, and base qualities are not available. Other DNA sequences in the sample encode the same CDR3. The data derive from a study of cytomegalovirus exposure and HLA in healthy donors (dated 2017 in TCRdb). Some background on the complete study: An earlier analysis of approximately 640 of the donors reported more than 250 Gb of sequence data and some 120 million unique TCR beta sequences from about 179 million T cells. Typing coverage varied by locus: about 629-640 donors for A, B, C, DRB1 and DQB1; approximately 500 for DQA1; some 610 for DPA1; around 490 for DPB1. Across 398 genotyped donors of the cohort, an average of roughly 200,000 unique TCR beta nucleotide sequences per donor were sequenced, and 15% to 20% of those sequences were non-productive. Of the roughly 410 genotyped donors, 81% were placed in the genetic ancestry cluster associated with self-reported Caucasian donors. About five DR-DQ haplotypes were handled as single units for association and clustering, since linkage in the cohort was strong. To decide whether each TCR beta V gene segment behaved as functional or pseudogenic, an earlier analysis of several hundred of the donors relied on high-throughput TCR beta sequencing. Both class I and class II loci were covered by HLA typing, at four-digit resolution. In the later analysis, no new phenotypic data were used to find candidate immune exposures; instead, reliance was placed on TCR beta sequences and their occurrence across donors. Around 320 gigabases of sequencing data and approximately 80 million unique TCR sequences were included in an early release covering over 600 HLA-typed donors. Donor age, sex, ethnicity and CMV serostatus were compiled alongside the repertoire data. High-throughput TCR immunosequencing, statistical association of individual TCRs with disease status, and machine learning were combined to predict cytomegalovirus infection status. In a later analysis, previously published TCR beta repertoires from 670 or so donors were re-analyzed and high-resolution HLA genotyping was added so that TCR occurrence patterns could be studied. Genome-wide SNP genotypes for about three fifths of the 666 donors were used in a later genetic analysis, which treated that subset as a discovery cohort. The study aimed to test whether signatures of past pathogen exposure could be identified by cataloging public T cell receptors. Besides the first cohort of roughly 700 subjects, a separate validation cohort made up of roughly 120 different subjects was used. Every discovery cohort repertoire had been produced on one sequencing platform. The T cell repertoires of about 700 subjects were profiled by immunosequencing and related to cytomegalovirus serostatus. Broader findings and caveats from the paper: The classifier was reported to diagnose cytomegalovirus status with high specificity and sensitivity in both the original cohort and the validation cohort. A further reported finding was that TCR beta sequences accurately predicted the HLA-A and HLA-B alleles for most subjects in the first cohort. Sequencing depth was assumed to be roughly uniform across donors in the presence/absence analyses, though that assumption may not hold. Some IMGT-functional V segments, including TRBV6-2 and TRBV6-3, could not be distinguished by the 87-base-pair reads and were therefore excluded. An association between a missense DCLRE1C variant and V-gene and J-gene trimming of TCR beta chains was found in a later genetic analysis and replicated in an independent cohort. It was suggested by the authors that the approach could potentially be generalized to other disease states and immunological phenotypes. Linkage disequilibrium might explain the correlated functional status among segregating V segments, but an unknown experimental factor could not be ruled out. This cohort had only TCR beta chains sequenced, and the lack of alpha or paired-chain data limited which features could be detected. According to a later analysis, parvovirus B19, influenza, CMV and Epstein-Barr virus appeared linked to several top co-occurrence clusters. The only immune exposure information available for the cohort was CMV serostatus. Strong co-occurrence of HLA alleles, especially DR and DQ, made assigning TCR associations to individual alleles difficult. Compared with the roughly 600-donor mean, donors in an Asian-associated ancestry cluster had fewer N-insertions in productive TCRs, according to a later genetic analysis. Compared with equally common non-associated chains, HLA-associated TCR beta chains in a later analysis were more clonally expanded and had lower generation probabilities. Most TCR sequences were seen in very few donors, while some public TCRs were found in many individuals. The study listed approximately 150 TCR beta chains as associated with cytomegalovirus. In a later analysis, TCR association rates were found to vary across HLA loci, with the most associated TCRs seen for DRB1 alleles and the fewest for HLA-C alleles. In vitro tests confirmed that three of the cytomegalovirus-associated TCR beta chains recognize cytomegalovirus antigens. A group of highly shared sequence variants was considered likely to be a technical artifact of the sequencing pipeline. At a false discovery rate of 0.05, a later analysis linked around 17,000 TCR beta sequences to specific HLA alleles. Because some donors lacked HLA typing at each locus, the association tests relied only on the typed subset. Because counts were too low, seventeen rarely observed V segments, including chromosome 9 orphons, were left out of the earlier analysis of a few hundred of the donors. In a later analysis, most CMV-associated TCR beta chains were found to appear HLA-restricted, with HLA associations seemingly driven largely by CMV exposure. In an earlier analysis of approximately 590 of the donors, most TCR beta V segments were observed in productive rearrangements about 87% or about 30% of the time, broadly matching IMGT annotations.

From its cysteine to its phenylalanine, the CDR3 spans 15 amino acids. Only the CDR3 DNA is retained, 45 bases long and in frame from the first base. V ends up 0 bases short and J 0 bases short, with an unmatched junction base count of 2. The germline V gene supplies CDR1 SGHRS and CDR2 YFSETQ. The cohort consisted of 600 to 700 healthy bone marrow donors. At the time of sampling, all cohort members were nominally healthy, though unrecorded immune exposures were likely present. The donor was CMV seropositive and was included in the group of around 300 seropositive cohort members. Each donor provided a peripheral blood sample, and peripheral blood mononuclear cells were used for TCR beta sequencing. Genomic DNA extraction from the blood cell samples was performed with the Qiagen DNeasy Blood Extraction Kit. Library construction relied on the immunoSEQ multiplex PCR assay. For the multiplex PCR, a mixture combining 60 forward primers for TCR Vbeta segments and 13 reverse primers for TCR Jbeta segments was used. The CDR3 region of rearranged TCR beta genes was amplified from genomic DNA with a multiplex PCR assay. The Illumina HiSeq System was used to sequence the amplified TCR beta libraries as 87-base-pair reads. As for the authors' bioinformatics: A later analysis tallied tens of millions of unique TCR beta chains across the 600 to 700 repertoires, and approximately 12 million of those chains were shared by two or more donors. Raw reads were error-corrected and collapsed into unique sequences by a nearest-neighbor algorithm in which closely related sequences were merged to remove PCR and sequencing errors. CDR3 sequences were aligned to IMGT reference sequences to assign V, D and J gene segments. For a sequence to be retained, a match of at least six nucleotides to both a V gene segment and a J gene segment was required. A rearrangement was called productive if the CDR3 had no stop codons and remained in frame with V and J, and every other rearrangement was called non-productive. Following IMGT convention, CDR3 was defined as the stretch from the second conserved V-encoded cysteine to the conserved J-encoded phenylalanine. The earlier analysis of 550 to 650 of the donors excluded any sequence lacking an unambiguous match to a single V gene segment. An earlier analysis of 500 to 600 of the donors classified V segments as functional when productive rearrangements were above 56.7% and as segregating when the standard deviation between donors was above 5%. A statistical classification framework was built to diagnose cytomegalovirus status from the catalog of TCR beta chain sequences. In a later analysis, V and J genes were assigned by comparing TCR nucleotide sequences against IMGT/GENE-DB human TR gene sequences. A later analysis assigned CDR3 sequences and most-parsimonious VDJ recombination scenarios with the TCRdist pipeline. A later analysis defined each TCR beta chain by its CDR3 amino acid sequence plus V-gene family, and excluded reads lacking a unique V-gene family. A later analysis removed 550 to 700 highly shared, low-generation-probability nucleotide sequences to deal with suspected cross-contamination and a sequencing artifact. In a later analysis, a clonal expansion index for each public chain was calculated from normalized within-repertoire ranks of inferred template counts. Generation probabilities in a later analysis came from a VDJ recombination model fitted to out-of-frame rearrangements, and those results were checked against IGoR. In a later analysis, TCR-TCR, TCR-HLA and TCR-CMV co-occurrence was scored with hypergeometric tests, and a repertoire-size bias correction was applied to TCR pairs. False discovery rates were estimated in a later analysis by permuting HLA or CMV assignments 20 times. A later analysis grouped co-occurring TCRs with DBSCAN, adding TCRdist sequence similarity when clustering within HLA-allele-positive subsets. Repertoires with fewer than 30,000 or more than 120,000 public chains were left out of co-occurrence clustering, as were five repertoires with anomalous nucleotide sharing. TCRdb took this table from immuneACCESS and kept in-frame rearrangements with V and J called. Such tables lack part of the clones; where checked against another copy, unresolved V genes explain under half of the gap, and the rest is unexplained. The D gene and trimming were derived from the DNA, and the V and J assignments and clone size from that table. Recorded for this sample are roughly 120,000 clones; 80% of them occurred a single time. The biggest ten clones account for around 3% of the sample.

The V and J genes are TRBV5-1 and TRBJ1-1, with 7 junctional bases fitting TRBD1. The TCR sequence derives from a woman in her sixties or seventies in good health and CMV-seropositive. The specimen sequenced was PBMCs. The CDR3 protein is CASSLGQGLNTEAFF. In nucleotide form, the sequence is TGCGCCAGCAGCTTGGGACAGGGACTGAACACTGAAGCTTTCTTT.